This TCR beta chain was captured in a study of shared clonotypes between healthy human individuals. The naive CD8 fraction comprised CD45RO-negative cells positively selected for CCR7 and excluded terminally differentiated effector memory CD45RA+ cells. Sequencing used immunoSEQ multiplex PCR; TCRdb keeps in-frame clones, though not all of them. The sample records about 1.9 million clones, around 95% being singletons. Germline V gene lookup returns CDR1 MNHNY and CDR2 SVGAGI (reference sequence). The germline V and J ends were trimmed by 8 bases and 9 bases, with 17 bases remaining between them. This CDR3 spans 13 amino acids.

Sequencing was performed on naive CD8+ T cells from PBMCs. V usage is TRBV6-6 and J usage is TRBJ2-1, with D possibly matching TRBD2 (6 bases). The origin of this receptor is a man aged 18 to 29 in good health. Some clones in this sample may be carry-over from other donors' samples. As DNA, the CDR3 is TGTGCCAGCCTCAGTTCGGGGGATCCTGAGCAGTTCTTC. It specifies CASLSSGDPEQFF.